This T cell receptor (beta chain) was found in a study of T cells in Graves' hyperthyroidism and ophthalmopathy. Overall study findings and caveats: From stable hyperthyroidism, ophthalmopathy was set apart by a 13 V-J model. The majority of expanded thyroid clonotypes above 0.001 also appeared in blood.

The CDR3 runs 13 residues. Germline CDR1 and CDR2: SQVTM and ANQGSEA. V lost 4 bases to trimming and J lost 0 bases, with 9 bases between them. Template material for amplifying TCR beta CDR3 regions consisted of RNA transcripts. HTBI primers were employed in a first-round RT-PCR of the TCR CDR3. Via MiXCR, TCRdb re-called the multiplex PCR reads, giving one row per CDR3 protein. The table includes fewer than 450,000 distinct CDR3 sequences, 15% to 20% detected once. This clonotype showed up just a few times. Its antigen is still unknown. Diagnoses were made from clinical symptoms, serum measures (thyroxine and TRAb), thyroid ultrasound and orbital computed tomography.

This chain connects TRBV29-1 to TRBJ1-1, with D perhaps matching TRBD1 (5 bases). The specimen was blood. The sequence was obtained from a woman aged 25 to 39 with Graves' hyperthyroidism that later progressed to Graves' ophthalmopathy. In DNA, the CDR3 is TGCAGCGTTGTCGGGGGGTTGAACACTGAAGCTTTCTTT. Residues: CSVVGGLNTEAFF.